A single sample gave rise to the 5 T cell receptor beta chains below, sequenced in a study of T cell changes during pregnancy in multiple sclerosis. The table came from immunoSEQ multiplex PCR; TCRdb's copy has only in-frame clones and leaves some out. The table has roughly 40,000 clones, 90% seen once. The specimen was CD4+ T cells from peripheral blood mononuclear cells, collected in the second trimester of pregnancy. Receptors were obtained from a female donor with multiple sclerosis, enrolled in a pregnancy study.

The count of this clone is one. This chain connects TRBV12-5 to TRBJ2-7; D not certain. This CDR3 is built from 14 residues. Per the germline V gene, CDR1 is LGHNT and CDR2 is FRNRAP. V lost 5 bases to trimming and J lost 3 bases, with 14 bases between them. CDR3 amino acids: CASGLQPNLYEQYF. In nucleotides, the CDR3 is TGTGCTAGTGGTCTACAGCCGAACCTCTACGAGCAGTACTTC.

V gene TRBV25-1 combines with J gene TRBJ2-5, with D perhaps matching TRBD2 (6 bases). There are 16 residues in the CDR3. V was shortened by 2 bases and J by 2 bases, with 15 bases between the two germline ends. Germline loops: CDR1 MGHDK, CDR2 SYGVNS. CDR3 region: CASSEGKRAAQETQYF. The CDR3 DNA is TGTGCCAGCAGTGAAGGGAAGCGGGCCGCACAAGAGACCCAGTACTTC.

This clone was counted once. J is TRBJ1-1 and V is TRBV6-5; 7 nucleotides line up with TRBD1. CDR1 is MNHEY, CDR2 SVGAGI, per germline. The CDR3 length is 15 residues. Trimming cost V 5 bases and J 0 bases; bases outside gene matches: 6. The CDR3 loop is CASSGGQTMNTEAFF. The CDR3 nucleotides read TGTGCCAGCAGTGGGGGACAGACCATGAACACTGAAGCTTTCTTT.

The gene calls are TRBV6-5 and TRBJ1-4; D is perhaps TRBD1 (6 bases). The CDR3 is 13 amino acids. Germline values: CDR1 MNHEY, CDR2 SVGAGI. Deletions cut 5 bases from V and 8 bases from J, with 12 bases between. For the CDR3, the DNA is TGTGCCAGCAGTAGACAGGTTCGAGAAAAACTGTTTTTT. Translation gives CASSRQVREKLFF.

V and J are TRBV6-1 and TRBJ2-7; perhaps TRBD1 as D (5 bases). The CDR3 covers 15 residues. Germline V gene data show CDR1 as MNHNS and CDR2 as SASEGT. V lost 2 bases, J lost 2 bases, and 13 bases lay in between. CDR3 residues: CASSEYVQGAYEQYF. In DNA form, the CDR3 reads TGTGCCAGCAGTGAATACGTGCAGGGCGCCTACGAGCAGTACTTC.